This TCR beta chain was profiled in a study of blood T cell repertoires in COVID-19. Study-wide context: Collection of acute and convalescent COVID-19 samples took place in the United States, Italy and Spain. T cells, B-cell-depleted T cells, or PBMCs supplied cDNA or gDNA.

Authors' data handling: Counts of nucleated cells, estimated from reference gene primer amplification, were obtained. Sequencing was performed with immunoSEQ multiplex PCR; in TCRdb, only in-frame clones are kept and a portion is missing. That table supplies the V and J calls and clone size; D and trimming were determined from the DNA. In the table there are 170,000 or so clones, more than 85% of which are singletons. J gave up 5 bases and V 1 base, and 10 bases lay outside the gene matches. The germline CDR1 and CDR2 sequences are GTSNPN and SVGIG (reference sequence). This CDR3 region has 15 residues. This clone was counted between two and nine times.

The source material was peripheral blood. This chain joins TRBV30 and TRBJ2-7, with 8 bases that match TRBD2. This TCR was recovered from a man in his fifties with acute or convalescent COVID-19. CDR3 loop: CAWSGQAGAVHEQYF. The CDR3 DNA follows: TGTGCCTGGAGTGGACAAGCGGGAGCGGTCCACGAGCAGTACTTC.